The rows below give T cell receptor beta chains drawn from one sample of a study of blood T cell repertoires in COVID-19. Clones were sequenced by immunoSEQ multiplex PCR, and TCRdb holds only the in-frame ones, with some missing. The data show about 76,000 clones, with roughly nine tenths seen just once and about 9.8% held by the top ten. Sequencing was performed on peripheral blood. The source of these receptors is a human donor in a cohort sampled during active COVID-19. CDR3s include the opening cysteine and the closing phenylalanine or tryptophan. Fields, in order: J gene, V gene, D gene, clone size, CDR3 protein, CDR3 DNA. A D gene is named only where the DNA matches it firmly. Size tells how often a clone was seen (once, few, many) or the class of an expanded clone, and some rows leave it out.

>TRBJ2-7|TRBV10-3|TRBD1|-
CAISRQGSYEQYF
TGTGCCATCAGCCGACAGGGTTCCTACGAGCAGTACTTC
>TRBJ2-1|TRBV11-2|TRBD1|-
CASSFRGQPYNEQFF
TGTGCCAGCAGCTTTCGGGGACAGCCCTACAATGAGCAGTTCTTC
>TRBJ2-5|TRBV18|-|-
CASSPSGQETQYF
TGTGCCAGCTCACCAAGCGGGCAAGAGACCCAGTACTTC
>TRBJ2-7|TRBV3-1/TRBV3-2|TRBD2|-
CASSSLGTSSYEQYF
TGTGCCAGCAGCTCCCTGGGGACTAGCTCCTACGAGCAGTACTTC
>TRBJ2-1|TRBV9|TRBD2|-
CASSPRTSGSLLEQFF
TGTGCCAGCAGCCCGCGGACTAGCGGGAGTCTACTTGAGCAGTTCTTC
>TRBJ2-7|TRBV4-1|TRBD1|-
CASSQPRQGAYEQYF
TGCGCCAGCAGCCAACCAAGACAGGGGGCCTACGAGCAGTACTTC
>TRBJ2-3|TRBV4-2|-|-
CASSQDTGDDTQYF
TGTGCCAGCAGCCAAGATACAGGTGACGATACGCAGTATTTT
>TRBJ2-5|TRBV6-5|-|-
CASSTRGLETQYF
TGTGCCAGCAGTACTAGGGGGTTGGAGACCCAGTACTTC
>TRBJ1-5|TRBV10-1|TRBD1|-
CAIRDSVDFSNQPQHF
TGCGCCATCAGGGACAGCGTCGACTTTAGCAATCAGCCCCAGCATTTT
>TRBJ2-2|TRBV19|-|-
CASRGVGTGELFF
TGTGCCAGTAGGGGCGTAGGAACCGGGGAGCTGTTTTTT
>TRBJ1-2|TRBV30|-|-
CAWSSPGKGGYTF
TGTGCCTGGAGTTCCCCGGGAAAGGGTGGCTACACCTTC
>TRBJ1-6|TRBV9|TRBD1|few
CASSVGQGNSPLHF
TGTGCCAGCAGCGTGGGACAGGGGAATTCACCCCTCCACTTT
>TRBJ2-7|TRBV15|-|-
CATSRDYGVRRVEQYF
TGTGCCACCAGCAGAGATTACGGGGTCAGGCGAGTCGAGCAGTACTTC
>TRBJ1-2|TRBV7-9|-|-
CARRGQLANYGYTF
TGTGCCAGACGCGGACAGCTGGCTAACTATGGCTACACCTTC
>TRBJ2-6|TRBV6-2/TRBV6-3|-|-
CASSYSRQSGANVLTF
TGTGCCAGCAGTTACTCGAGACAATCTGGGGCCAACGTCCTGACTTTC
>TRBJ2-3|TRBV7-3|TRBD2|once
CASSLSIAGEADTQYF
TGTGCCAGCAGCCTATCTATAGCGGGAGAAGCAGATACGCAGTATTTT
>TRBJ2-6|TRBV20-1|-|-
CSASPRGFFSGANVLTF
TGCAGTGCTAGTCCCAGGGGATTTTTCTCTGGGGCCAACGTCCTGACTTTC
>TRBJ2-5|TRBV4-3|TRBD2|-
CASSQDRGGPSGRATETQYF
TGCGCCAGCAGCCAAGACAGGGGAGGTCCTAGCGGGAGGGCAACAGAGACCCAGTACTTC
>TRBJ2-1|TRBV2|TRBD2|-
CASSDTSGRAGFF
TGTGCCAGCAGTGATACTAGCGGGAGGGCCGGATTCTTC
>TRBJ1-5|TRBV6-5|-|-
CASMPGHLRNQPQHF
TGTGCCAGCATGCCGGGACACTTACGCAATCAGCCCCAGCATTTT
>TRBJ2-7|TRBV9|-|-
CASGVGETNEQYF
TGTGCCAGCGGGGTCGGGGAGACTAACGAGCAGTACTTC
>TRBJ2-7|TRBV21-1|-|-
CASSRGYYEQYF
TGTGCCAGCAGTAGAGGGTACTACGAGCAGTACTTC
>TRBJ1-1|TRBV4-1|TRBD1|-
CASSLQGANTEAFF
TGCGCCAGCAGTCTACAGGGGGCCAACACTGAAGCTTTCTTT
>TRBJ2-5|TRBV12-3/TRBV12-4|-|-
CASGRGQETQYF
TGTGCCAGCGGTCGGGGGCAAGAGACCCAGTACTTC
>TRBJ1-2|TRBV28|-|-
CASSIQTVNYGYTF
TGTGCCAGCAGTATCCAGACAGTTAACTATGGCTACACCTTC
>TRBJ1-6|TRBV9|TRBD1|-
CASSEKLDTGVSPLHF
TGTGCCAGCAGCGAGAAGTTGGACACAGGGGTATCACCCCTCCACTTT